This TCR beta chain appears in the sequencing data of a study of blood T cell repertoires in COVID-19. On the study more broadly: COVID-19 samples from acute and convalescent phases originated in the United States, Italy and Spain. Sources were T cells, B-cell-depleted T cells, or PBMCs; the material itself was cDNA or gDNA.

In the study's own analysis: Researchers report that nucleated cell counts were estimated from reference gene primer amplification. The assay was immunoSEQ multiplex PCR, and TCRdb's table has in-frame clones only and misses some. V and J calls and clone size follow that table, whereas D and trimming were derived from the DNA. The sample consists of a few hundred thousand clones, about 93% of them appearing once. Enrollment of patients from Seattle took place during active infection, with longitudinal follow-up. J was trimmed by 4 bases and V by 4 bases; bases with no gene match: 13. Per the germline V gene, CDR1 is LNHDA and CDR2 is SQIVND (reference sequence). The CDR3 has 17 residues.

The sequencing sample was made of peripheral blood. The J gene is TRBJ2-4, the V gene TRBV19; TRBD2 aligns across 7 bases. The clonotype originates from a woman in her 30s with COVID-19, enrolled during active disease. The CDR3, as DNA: TGTGCCAGTAGTACGCCTGGACTAGTTGCCAGGAAAAACATTCAGTACTTC. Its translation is CASSTPGLVARKNIQYF. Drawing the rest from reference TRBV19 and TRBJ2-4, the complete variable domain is DGGITQSPKYLFRKEGQNVTLSCEQNLNHDAMYWYRQDPGQGLRLIYYSQIVNDFQKGDIAEGYSVSREKKESFPLTVTSAQKNPTAFYLCASSTPGLVARKNIQYFGAGTRLSVL.